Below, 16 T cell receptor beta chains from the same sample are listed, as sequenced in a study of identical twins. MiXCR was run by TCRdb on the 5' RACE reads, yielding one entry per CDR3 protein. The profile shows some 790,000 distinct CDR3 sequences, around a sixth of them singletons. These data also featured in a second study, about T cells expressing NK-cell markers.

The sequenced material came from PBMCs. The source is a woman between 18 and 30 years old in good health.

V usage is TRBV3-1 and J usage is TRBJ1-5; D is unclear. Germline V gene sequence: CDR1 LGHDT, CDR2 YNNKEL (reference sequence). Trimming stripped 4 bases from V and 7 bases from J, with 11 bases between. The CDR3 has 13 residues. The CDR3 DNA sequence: TGTGCCAGCAGCCTGCAAGGGCGGCAGCCCCAGCATTTT. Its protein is CASSLQGRQPQHF.

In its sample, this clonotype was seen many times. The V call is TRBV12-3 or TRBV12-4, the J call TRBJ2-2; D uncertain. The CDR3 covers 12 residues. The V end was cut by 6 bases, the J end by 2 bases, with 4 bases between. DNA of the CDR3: TGTGCCAGCAGCCCAAACACCGGGGAGCTGTTTTTT. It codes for CASSPNTGELFF.

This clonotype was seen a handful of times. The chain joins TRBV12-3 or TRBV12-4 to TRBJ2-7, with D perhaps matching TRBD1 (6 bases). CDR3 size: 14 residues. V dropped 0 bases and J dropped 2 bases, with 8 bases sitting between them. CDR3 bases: TGTGCCAGCAGTTTAGCAACAGGGCCCTACGAGCAGTACTTC. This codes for CASSLATGPYEQYF.

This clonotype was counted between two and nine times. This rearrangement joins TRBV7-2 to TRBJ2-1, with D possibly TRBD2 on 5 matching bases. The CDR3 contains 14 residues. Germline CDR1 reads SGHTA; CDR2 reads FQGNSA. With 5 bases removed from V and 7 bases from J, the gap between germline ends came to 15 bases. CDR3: CASSPRRTLNEQFF. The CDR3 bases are TGTGCCAGCAGCCCCCGGAGGACCCTGAATGAGCAGTTCTTC.

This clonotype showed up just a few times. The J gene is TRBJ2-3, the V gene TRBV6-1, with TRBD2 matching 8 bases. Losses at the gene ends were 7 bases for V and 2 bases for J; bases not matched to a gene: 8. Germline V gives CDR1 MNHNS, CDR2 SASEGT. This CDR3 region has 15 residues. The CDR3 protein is CASTGGGDNTDTQYF. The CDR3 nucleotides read TGTGCCAGCACGGGAGGGGGGGATAACACAGATACGCAGTATTTT.

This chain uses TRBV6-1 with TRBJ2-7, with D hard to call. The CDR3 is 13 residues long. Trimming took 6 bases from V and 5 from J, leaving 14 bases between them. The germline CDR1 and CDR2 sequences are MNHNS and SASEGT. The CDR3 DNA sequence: TGTGCCAGCAGGGGATTGGCCAGGAACGAGCAGTACTTC. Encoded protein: CASRGLARNEQYF.

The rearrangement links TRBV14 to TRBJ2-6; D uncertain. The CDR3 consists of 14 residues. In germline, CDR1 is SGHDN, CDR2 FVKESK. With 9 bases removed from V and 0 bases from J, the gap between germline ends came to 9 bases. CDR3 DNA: TGTGCCAGTCGGACCAGCTCTGGGGCCAACGTCCTGACTTTC. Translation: CASRTSSGANVLTF.

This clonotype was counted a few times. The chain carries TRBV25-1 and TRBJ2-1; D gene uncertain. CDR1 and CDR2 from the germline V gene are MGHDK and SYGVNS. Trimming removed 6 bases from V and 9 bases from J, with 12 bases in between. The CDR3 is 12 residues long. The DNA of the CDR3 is TGTGCCAGCAGCGGGTCTTGGGGTGAGCAGTTCTTC. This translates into CASSGSWGEQFF.

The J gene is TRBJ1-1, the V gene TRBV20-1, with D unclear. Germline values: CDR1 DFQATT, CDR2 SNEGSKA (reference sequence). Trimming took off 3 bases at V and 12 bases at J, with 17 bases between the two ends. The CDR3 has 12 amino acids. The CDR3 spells CSASSVGGESFF. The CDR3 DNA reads TGCAGTGCTAGTTCCGTGGGCGGCGAGTCTTTCTTT.

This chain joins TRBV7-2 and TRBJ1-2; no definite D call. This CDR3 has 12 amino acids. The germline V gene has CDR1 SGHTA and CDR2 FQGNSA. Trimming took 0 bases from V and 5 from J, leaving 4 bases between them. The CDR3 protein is CASSLAEYGYTF. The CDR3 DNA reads TGTGCCAGCAGCTTAGCTGAGTATGGCTACACCTTC.

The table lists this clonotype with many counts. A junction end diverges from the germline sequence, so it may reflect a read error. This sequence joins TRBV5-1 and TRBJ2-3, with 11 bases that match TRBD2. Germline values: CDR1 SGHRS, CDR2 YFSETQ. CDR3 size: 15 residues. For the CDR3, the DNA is TGTGCCAGCAGCCCACTAGCGGGAGGCACAGATACGCAGTATTTT. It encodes CASSPLAGGTDTQYF.

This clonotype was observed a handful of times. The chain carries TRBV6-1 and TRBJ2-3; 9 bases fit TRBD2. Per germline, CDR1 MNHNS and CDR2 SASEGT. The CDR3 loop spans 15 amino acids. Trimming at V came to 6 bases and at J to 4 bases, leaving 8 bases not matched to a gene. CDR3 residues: CASRDLSGGADTQYF. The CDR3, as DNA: TGTGCCAGCAGGGACCTTAGCGGGGGAGCAGATACGCAGTATTTT.

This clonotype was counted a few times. CDR3 bases: TGCGCCAGCAGCTTGGAGACCACCCACTACGAGCAGTACTTC. Its translation is CASSLETTHYEQYF. The chain uses TRBV5-1 and TRBJ2-7; D is uncertain. This CDR3 has 14 amino acids. V lost 0 bases and J 3 bases, leaving 10 bases between the germline ends. Germline CDR1 SGHRS, CDR2 YFSETQ.

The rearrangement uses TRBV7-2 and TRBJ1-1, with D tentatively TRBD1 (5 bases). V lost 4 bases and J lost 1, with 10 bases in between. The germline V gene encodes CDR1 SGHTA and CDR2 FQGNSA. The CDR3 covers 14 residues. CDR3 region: CASSSRTTNTEAFF. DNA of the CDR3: TGTGCCAGCAGCTCAAGGACAACGAACACTGAAGCTTTCTTT.

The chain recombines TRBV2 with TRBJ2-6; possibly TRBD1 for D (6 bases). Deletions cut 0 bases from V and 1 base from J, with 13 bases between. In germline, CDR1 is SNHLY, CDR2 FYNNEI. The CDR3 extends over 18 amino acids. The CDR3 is CASSEAGTLVSGANVLTF. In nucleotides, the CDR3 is TGTGCCAGCAGTGAAGCCGGGACACTAGTTTCTGGGGCCAACGTCCTGACTTTC.

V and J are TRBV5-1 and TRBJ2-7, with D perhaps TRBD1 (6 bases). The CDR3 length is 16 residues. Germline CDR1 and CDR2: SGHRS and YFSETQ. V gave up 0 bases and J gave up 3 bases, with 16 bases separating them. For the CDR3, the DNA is TGCGCCAGCAGCTTGGGAACGTACGACAGGAACTACGAGCAGTACTTC. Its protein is CASSLGTYDRNYEQYF.